Below are 3 T cell receptor beta chains sequenced from a single sample in a study of T cells after yellow fever vaccination. TCRdb itself ran the 5' RACE reads through MiXCR, one entry per CDR3 protein. The data show 500,000 to 650,000 distinct CDR3 sequences, about a sixth seen once. The sequencing used PBMCs, collected less than 6 days after the first yellow fever vaccination. These receptors all come from a young man who received the YFV17D yellow fever vaccine.

The rearrangement links TRBV20-1 to TRBJ1-1; possible D gene TRBD1, 5 bases. The CDR3 totals 12 residues. Germline V gene lookup returns CDR1 DFQATT and CDR2 SNEGSKA (reference sequence). V dropped 0 bases and J dropped 10 bases, with 12 bases sitting between them. The CDR3 region has the DNA TGCAGTGCTAGAGAGCTGGGGCGTGGAGCTTTCTTT. The encoded protein is CSARELGRGAFF.

This clonotype appeared a few times. J is TRBJ2-7 and V is TRBV15, with D perhaps TRBD2 (5 bases). The CDR3 has 13 residues. V was pared by 8 bases and J by 3 bases, with 14 bases between. The germline V gene has CDR1 LNHNV and CDR2 YYDKDF (reference sequence). In DNA, the CDR3 is TGTGCCACCGCCCCGCGGGCCGGCTACGAGCAGTACGTC. Translated, it gives CATAPRAGYEQYV.

As concerns this clonotype: A single base separates this from a much larger clone, so it may be a read error. This rearrangement joins TRBV15 to TRBJ2-7, with D unresolved. This CDR3 is built from 12 residues. The V gene's germline CDR1 is LNHNV and CDR2 YYDKDF (reference sequence). Between the trimmed V and J ends, which lost 3 bases and 0 bases, there was a span of 3 bases. The CDR3 region has the DNA TGTGCCACCAGCAGGAGCTCCTACGAGCAGTACTTC. Protein: CATSRSSYEQYF.